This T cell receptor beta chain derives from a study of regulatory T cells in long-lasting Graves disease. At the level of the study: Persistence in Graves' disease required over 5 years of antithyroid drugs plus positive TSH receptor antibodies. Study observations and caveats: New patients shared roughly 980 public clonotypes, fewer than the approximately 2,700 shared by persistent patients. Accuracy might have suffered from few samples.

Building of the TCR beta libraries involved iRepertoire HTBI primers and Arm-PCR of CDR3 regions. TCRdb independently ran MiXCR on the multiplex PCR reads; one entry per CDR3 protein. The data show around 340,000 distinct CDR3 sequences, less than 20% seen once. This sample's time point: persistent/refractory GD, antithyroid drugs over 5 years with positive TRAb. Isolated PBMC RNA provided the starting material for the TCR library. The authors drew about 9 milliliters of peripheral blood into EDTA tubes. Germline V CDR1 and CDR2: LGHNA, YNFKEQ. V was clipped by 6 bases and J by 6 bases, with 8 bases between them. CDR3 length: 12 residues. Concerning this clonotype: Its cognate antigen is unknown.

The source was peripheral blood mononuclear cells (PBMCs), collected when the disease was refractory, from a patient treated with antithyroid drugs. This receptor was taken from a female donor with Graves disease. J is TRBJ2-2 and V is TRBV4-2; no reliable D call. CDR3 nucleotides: TGTGCCAGCAGGAATGGGGCCGGGGAGCTGTTTTTT. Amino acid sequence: CASRNGAGELFF.